Sequencing of this T cell receptor (beta chain) was carried out in a study of OX40 agonist ivuxolimab in advanced cancers. The CDR3 is 13 amino acids. V lost 5 bases and J lost 4, with 12 bases in between. Germline lookup yields CDR1 MRHNA and CDR2 SNTAGT. Produced via immunoSEQ multiplex PCR; TCRdb's table is partial and in-frame only. The data contain nearly 90,000 clones, just under 90% of them singletons. This clonotype was sampled from an adult with an advanced solid tumor such as melanoma, head and neck, liver or kidney cancer. This sample comprised CD4+ or CD8+ T cells sorted from blood, obtained in a trial of the OX40 agonist ivuxolimab. The J gene is TRBJ2-7, the V gene TRBV6-4, with D possibly called TRBD1 or TRBD2 (5 bases each). The CDR3 DNA sequence: TGTGCCAGCAGTACCCGGGACGGGTACGAGCAGTACTTC. Protein sequence: CASSTRDGYEQYF.